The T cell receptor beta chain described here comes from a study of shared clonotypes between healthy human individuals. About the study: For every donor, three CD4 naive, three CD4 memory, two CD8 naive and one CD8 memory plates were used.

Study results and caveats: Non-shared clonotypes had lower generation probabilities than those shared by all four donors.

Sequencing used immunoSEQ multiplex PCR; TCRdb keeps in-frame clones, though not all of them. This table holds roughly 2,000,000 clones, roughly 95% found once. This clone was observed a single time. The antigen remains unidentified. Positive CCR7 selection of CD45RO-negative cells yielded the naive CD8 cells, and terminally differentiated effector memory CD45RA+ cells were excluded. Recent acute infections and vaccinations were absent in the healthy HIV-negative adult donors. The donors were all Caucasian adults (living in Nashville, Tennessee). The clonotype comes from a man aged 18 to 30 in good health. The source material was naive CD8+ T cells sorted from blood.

The chain's CDR3 is CAGSETSVYEQYF. CDR3 nucleotide sequence: TGTGCCGGAAGTGAGACTAGCGTCTACGAGCAGTACTTC. This sequence joins TRBV6-1 and TRBJ2-7; the match to TRBD2 covers 8 bases. V lost 11 bases and J lost 3; bases outside the gene matches: 9. The CDR3 totals 13 residues. Germline-derived CDR1 and CDR2 are MNHNS and SASEGT.